The next 10 T cell receptor beta chains were all read from a single sample in a study of CD8+ T cells in alopecia areata. Treatment in this sample: oral pan-JAK inhibitor, 5-10 mg twice daily. RNA extraction and reverse transcription yielded cDNA as sequencing template. Clones were read by immunoSEQ multiplex PCR, and TCRdb kept only the in-frame ones, dropping some. This table has some 170,000 clones, approximately 52% appearing once. Sequenced here: CD4+ T cells sorted from blood, sampled at week 56, from a patient treated with tofacitinib. The receptors stem from a human donor with alopecia areata.

The chain combines TRBV29-1 with TRBJ1-1, with D hard to call. The CDR3 runs to 12 residues. Between the trimmed V and J ends, which lost 7 bases and 0 bases, there was a span of 9 bases. Looked up from germline, CDR1 is SQVTM and CDR2 is ANQGSEA. CDR3 nucleotides: TGCAGCGGGGGAGGTATGAACACTGAAGCTTTCTTT. Protein product: CSGGGMNTEAFF.

The J gene is TRBJ1-1, the V gene TRBV25-1; 9 positions agree with TRBD1. The CDR3 has 13 residues. The J segment lost 3 bases and the V segment lost 6 bases, leaving 2 bases of the junction unmatched. CDR1 MGHDK and CDR2 SYGVNS come from the germline V gene. CDR3 sequence: CASRDRGHTEAFF. For the CDR3, the DNA is TGTGCCAGCAGGGACAGGGGACACACTGAAGCTTTCTTT.

Ten or more counts support this clone. The chain combines TRBV7-2 with TRBJ2-1; TRBD2 agrees at 10 bases. The CDR3 length is 15 residues. V dropped 5 bases and J dropped 3; count of bases not matched to a gene: 4. The V gene's germline CDR1 is SGHTA and CDR2 FQGNSA. Here the CDR3 DNA reads TGTGCCAGCAGCCCCGGGACTAGCGTCTACAATGAGCAGTTCTTC. It specifies CASSPGTSVYNEQFF.

The genes are TRBV28 and TRBJ1-1; D ambiguous. CDR3 length: 15 amino acids. Germline CDR1 reads MDHEN; CDR2 reads SYDVKM. V was pared by 3 bases and J by 0 bases, with 11 bases between. The CDR3 sequence is CASSFFGRVNTEAFF. In DNA, the CDR3 is TGTGCCAGCAGTTTTTTCGGGAGGGTGAACACTGAAGCTTTCTTT.

The V gene is TRBV20-1, the J gene TRBJ2-7; D call uncertain. From germline, CDR1 is DFQATT and CDR2 SNEGSKA (reference sequence). CDR3 length: 10 residues. V was pared by 6 bases and J by 6 bases, with 9 bases between. CDR3 protein: CSALNTEQYF. DNA of the CDR3: TGCAGTGCCCTAAACACCGAGCAGTACTTC.

The chain carries TRBV5-1 and TRBJ2-7; 7 bases are shared with TRBD2. CDR3 length: 15 residues. CDR1 SGHRS and CDR2 YFSETQ come from the germline V gene. Trimming took 3 bases from V and 0 from J; bases not matched to a gene: 6. The DNA of the CDR3 is TGCGCCAGCAGCTCACCCGGGGGGATCTCCTACGAGCAGTACTTC. It encodes CASSSPGGISYEQYF.

The J gene is TRBJ1-5, the V gene TRBV2; a possible D gene is TRBD1 (6 bases). CDR3 length: 14 residues. Germline-derived CDR1 and CDR2 are SNHLY and FYNNEI. V dropped 5 bases and J dropped 7 bases, with 15 bases sitting between them. CDR3 sequence (DNA): TGTGCCAGCAGTCCCGAGGGGGTCGGACAGCCCCAGCATTTT. This translates into CASSPEGVGQPQHF.

This chain uses TRBV6-5 with TRBJ1-2; D is undetermined. The CDR3 has 13 residues. Germline CDR1 reads MNHEY; CDR2 reads SVGAGI. Deletions cut 6 bases from V and 4 bases from J, with 12 bases between. The CDR3 sequence is CASSRRESYGYTF. The CDR3 coding sequence is TGTGCCAGCAGCAGGAGGGAGTCCTATGGCTACACCTTC.

This sequence joins TRBV6-6 and TRBJ2-3, with D tentatively TRBD2 (6 bases). Looked up from germline, CDR1 is MNHNY and CDR2 is SVGAGI (reference sequence). Trimming shortened V by 5 bases and J by 4 bases, and 13 bases separated the two germline ends. The CDR3 runs to 14 residues. The CDR3, as DNA: TGTGCCAGCAGTCCCCCCGGAGGGTCAGATACGCAGTATTTT. Translated, it gives CASSPPGGSDTQYF.

This sequence joins TRBV5-1 and TRBJ1-4; maybe TRBD1 (6 bases). The CDR3 loop spans 15 amino acids. Trimming left V 3 bases short and J 5 bases short, with 14 bases between. Germline CDR1 SGHRS, CDR2 YFSETQ. The CDR3 DNA follows: TGCGCCAGCAGCTACCGGGACAACCAAAATGAAAAACTGTTTTTT. It specifies CASSYRDNQNEKLFF.